This T cell receptor (beta chain) was obtained from a study of blood T cell repertoires in COVID-19. Participants had their cohort set by participant-reported clinical history. The authors' processing: Amplification from reference gene primers served as the basis for estimated nucleated cell counts. Using immunoSEQ multiplex PCR, the repertoire was profiled, and TCRdb retains in-frame clones only, with some absent. That table supplies the V and J calls and clone size; D and trimming were determined from the DNA. Altogether over 200,000 clones are present, 91% being singletons, with the ten largest covering 0.95% to 1.5%. V dropped 4 bases and J dropped 8; count of bases not matched to a gene: 13. This CDR3 region has 16 residues. Germline CDR1 reads KGHSH; CDR2 reads LQKENI.

The rearrangement uses TRBV18 and TRBJ2-1; 8 bases are shared with TRBD1. This TCR was sampled from a human donor in a cohort exposed to, infected with or recovered from COVID-19 (not recorded which). The donor label of this sample is uncertain. The sample was PBMCs or T cells enriched from blood (not recorded which). In DNA, the CDR3 is TGTGCCAGCTCACTTGCCCGACAGGGGCTTAAGGATGAGCAGTTCTTC. It yields the protein CASSLARQGLKDEQFF.